This TCR beta chain was obtained from a study of cytomegalovirus exposure and HLA in healthy donors. Study-wide results and caveats: The presence/absence work took it that sequencing depth was about the same across donors. Per a later analysis, 15,000 to 20,000 TCR beta sequences showed association with HLA alleles at 0.05 false discovery rate. Some V segments, including TRBV6-2 and TRBV6-3, were excluded as indistinguishable. Earlier analysis found most TCR beta V segments productive about 87% or about 30% of the time.

A remark on this clone: Its cognate antigen is unknown.

PCR was performed using 60 Vbeta and 13 Jbeta primers. Assay: immunoSEQ multiplex PCR; the TCRdb copy retains only in-frame clones and omits some. The sample has about 200,000 clones; approximately 87% are singletons. V dropped 1 base and J dropped 5 bases, with 11 bases sitting between them. Germline loops: CDR1 SEHNR, CDR2 FQNEAQ (reference sequence). This CDR3 has 14 amino acids. The TCR was taken from a man aged 30 to 39 in good health and CMV-seronegative. Specimen: PBMCs. This chain links TRBV7-9 with TRBJ2-5; D possibly corresponds to TRBD2 (5 bases). The DNA of the CDR3 is TGTGCCAGCAGCTTAGGCGGGTTGGGTGAGACCCAGTACTTC. Protein sequence: CASSLGGLGETQYF. The full variable domain, completed using reference TRBV7-9 and TRBJ2-5, is DTGVSQNPRHKITKRGQNVTFRCDPISEHNRLYWYRQTLGQGPEFLTYFQNEAQLEKSRLLSDRFSAERPKGSFSTLEIQRTEQGDSAMYLCASSLGGLGETQYFGPGTRLLVL.